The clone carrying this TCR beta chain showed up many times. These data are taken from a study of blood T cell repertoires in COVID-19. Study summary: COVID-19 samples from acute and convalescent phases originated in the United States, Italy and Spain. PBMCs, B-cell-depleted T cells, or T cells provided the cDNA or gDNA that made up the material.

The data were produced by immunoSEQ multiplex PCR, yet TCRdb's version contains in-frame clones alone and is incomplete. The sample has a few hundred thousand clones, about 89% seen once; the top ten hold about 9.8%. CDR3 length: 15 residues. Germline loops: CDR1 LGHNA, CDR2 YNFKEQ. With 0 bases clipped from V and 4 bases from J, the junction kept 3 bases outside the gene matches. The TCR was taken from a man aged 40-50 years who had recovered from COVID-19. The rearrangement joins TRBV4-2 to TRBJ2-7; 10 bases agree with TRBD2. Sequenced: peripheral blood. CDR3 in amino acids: CASSQDPTSGYEQYF. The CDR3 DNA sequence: TGTGCCAGCAGCCAAGATCCGACTAGCGGGTACGAGCAGTACTTC.